Listed below are T cell receptor beta chains from one sample, sequenced in a study. MiXCR was run by TCRdb on the RT-PCR reads, yielding one entry per CDR3 protein. The data hold almost 700,000 distinct CDR3 sequences, with 14% observed a single time. Sequencing input: memory CD4+ T cells from blood. The source is a female donor in good health, serving as a healthy control. CDR3s include the opening cysteine and the closing phenylalanine or tryptophan. The order of the fields is D gene, clone size, V gene, J gene, CDR3 protein, CDR3 DNA. The D gene is left open where the match is weak. Clone size is given for some rows only: seen once, a few or many times, or a class if the clone is expanded.

d_gene: NA
abundance: many
v_gene: TRBV7-2
j_gene: TRBJ2-1
CDR3aa: CASSLGFSGFNEQFF
CDR3nt: TGTGCCAGCAGCTTAGGGTTTTCGGGGTTCAATGAGCAGTTCTTC

d_gene: TRBD2
abundance: NA
v_gene: TRBV7-2
j_gene: TRBJ2-7
CDR3aa: CASSLTGTSPREQYF
CDR3nt: TGTGCCAGCAGCTTAACCGGGACTAGCCCCCGCGAGCAGTACTTC

d_gene: TRBD2
abundance: few
v_gene: TRBV20-1
j_gene: TRBJ2-3
CDR3aa: CSASKLAGGTTDTQYF
CDR3nt: TGCAGTGCTAGTAAACTAGCGGGAGGTACCACAGATACGCAGTATTTT

d_gene: TRBD1
abundance: few
v_gene: TRBV20-1
j_gene: TRBJ1-4
CDR3aa: CSLGTGSEKLFF
CDR3nt: TGCAGTCTCGGGACAGGGTCTGAAAAACTGTTTTTT

d_gene: NA
abundance: few
v_gene: TRBV27
j_gene: TRBJ1-1
CDR3aa: CASSLRSNRMTEAFF
CDR3nt: TGTGCCAGCAGTTTACGATCAAATAGGATGACTGAAGCTTTCTTT

d_gene: NA
abundance: many
v_gene: TRBV7-2
j_gene: TRBJ2-3
CDR3aa: CASSAISHDTQYF
CDR3nt: TGTGCCAGCAGCGCGATATCTCATGATACGCAGTATTTT

d_gene: NA
abundance: few
v_gene: TRBV19
j_gene: TRBJ1-2
CDR3aa: CASIRSTGGANYGYTF
CDR3nt: TGTGCCAGTATCCGTTCTACAGGCGGAGCTAACTATGGCTACACCTTC

d_gene: NA
abundance: few
v_gene: TRBV4-2
j_gene: TRBJ1-3
CDR3aa: CASSQQTVSGNTIYF
CDR3nt: TGTGCCAGCAGCCAACAGACAGTCTCTGGAAACACCATATATTTT

d_gene: TRBD2
abundance: few
v_gene: TRBV6-1
j_gene: TRBJ2-7
CDR3aa: CAVTPGGFYEQYF
CDR3nt: TGTGCCGTAACTCCCGGGGGGTTTTACGAGCAGTACTTC

d_gene: NA
abundance: many
v_gene: TRBV10-3
j_gene: TRBJ2-7
CDR3aa: CAIRADSGPSYEQYF
CDR3nt: TGTGCCATCAGAGCGGATAGCGGCCCCTCCTACGAGCAGTACTTC

d_gene: NA
abundance: many
v_gene: TRBV6-1
j_gene: TRBJ1-5
CDR3aa: CASTTYSNQPQHF
CDR3nt: TGTGCCAGCACCACGTATAGCAATCAGCCCCAGCATTTT

d_gene: NA
abundance: few
v_gene: TRBV14
j_gene: TRBJ1-3
CDR3aa: CASSPHRGQEAYGNTIYF
CDR3nt: TGTGCCAGCAGCCCTCACCGGGGGCAAGAAGCTTATGGAAACACCATATATTTT

d_gene: NA
abundance: NA
v_gene: TRBV7-2
j_gene: TRBJ2-5
CDR3aa: CASSLWAGPQEAQYF
CDR3nt: TGTGCCAGCAGCTTGTGGGCGGGACCTCAAGAGGCCCAGTACTTC

d_gene: NA
abundance: NA
v_gene: TRBV18
j_gene: TRBJ2-1
CDR3aa: CASSVGGNNEQFF
CDR3nt: TGTGCCAGCTCAGTCGGGGGTAACAATGAGCAGTTCTTC

d_gene: TRBD2
abundance: NA
v_gene: TRBV5-1
j_gene: TRBJ2-1
CDR3aa: CASSFSSGGADEQFF
CDR3nt: TGCGCCAGCAGCTTCTCTAGCGGGGGGGCCGATGAGCAGTTCTTC

d_gene: TRBD2
abundance: many
v_gene: TRBV6-5
j_gene: TRBJ2-7
CDR3aa: CASSPTGTSTSYEQYF
CDR3nt: TGTGCCAGCAGTCCGACCGGGACTAGCACCTCCTACGAGCAGTACTTC

d_gene: TRBD2
abundance: few
v_gene: TRBV10-3
j_gene: TRBJ2-7
CDR3aa: CAISDLLANRYEQYF
CDR3nt: TGTGCCATCAGTGATTTACTAGCGAATCGATACGAGCAGTACTTC

d_gene: NA
abundance: few
v_gene: TRBV5-1
j_gene: TRBJ2-3
CDR3aa: CASSSGLFTDTQYF
CDR3nt: TGCGCCAGCAGCTCCGGACTGTTCACAGATACGCAGTATTTT

d_gene: TRBD1
abundance: NA
v_gene: TRBV9
j_gene: TRBJ2-3
CDR3aa: CASSVVGTGNKDTQYF
CDR3nt: TGTGCCAGCAGCGTAGTCGGGACAGGGAATAAGGATACGCAGTATTTT

d_gene: TRBD2
abundance: few
v_gene: TRBV5-1
j_gene: TRBJ2-2
CDR3aa: CASSPLAGGPGGELFF
CDR3nt: TGCGCCAGCAGCCCCTTAGCGGGAGGGCCCGGTGGGGAGCTGTTTTTT

d_gene: NA
abundance: NA
v_gene: TRBV27
j_gene: TRBJ2-7
CDR3aa: CASSFWRGQGSEQYF
CDR3nt: TGTGCCAGCAGTTTCTGGAGGGGGCAGGGGAGCGAGCAGTACTTC

d_gene: NA
abundance: many
v_gene: TRBV10-3
j_gene: TRBJ2-2
CDR3aa: CAISNGFDTGELFF
CDR3nt: TGTGCCATCAGTAACGGGTTCGACACCGGGGAGCTGTTTTTT

d_gene: TRBD2
abundance: NA
v_gene: TRBV27
j_gene: TRBJ2-7
CDR3aa: CASSLSIPGLAGEYEQYF
CDR3nt: TGTGCCAGCAGTTTATCGATCCCTGGACTAGCGGGAGAATACGAGCAGTACTTC

d_gene: TRBD1
abundance: many
v_gene: TRBV6-6
j_gene: TRBJ1-2
CDR3aa: CASTLQGDGYTF
CDR3nt: TGTGCCAGCACTCTCCAGGGGGATGGCTACACCTTC

d_gene: NA
abundance: once
v_gene: TRBV21-1
j_gene: TRBJ2-3
CDR3aa: CATHTPSFRPDTQYF
CDR3nt: TGTGCCACCCATACCCCTAGCTTTAGGCCAGATACGCAGTATTTT

d_gene: TRBD2
abundance: few
v_gene: TRBV7-3
j_gene: TRBJ2-2
CDR3aa: CASSLTSSGGTGELFF
CDR3nt: TGTGCCAGCAGCTTAACCTCTAGCGGGGGCACCGGGGAGCTGTTTTTT

d_gene: NA
abundance: NA
v_gene: TRBV25-1
j_gene: TRBJ2-4
CDR3aa: CASRVSLGGENIQYF
CDR3nt: TGTGCCAGCAGGGTGAGTCTGGGCGGAGAAAACATTCAGTACTTC

d_gene: NA
abundance: few
v_gene: TRBV20-1
j_gene: TRBJ2-1
CDR3aa: CSAGPLRNEQFF
CDR3nt: TGCAGTGCCGGCCCGTTGAGAAATGAGCAGTTCTTC